This TCR beta chain was captured in a study of cytomegalovirus exposure and HLA in healthy donors. Donors showed nominal health when sampled, although they likely had unrecorded immune exposures. Study-level results: Reported performance of the classifier showed diagnosis of cytomegalovirus status with high specificity and sensitivity.

J lost 2 bases, V lost 6 bases, and 5 bases had no gene match. CDR1 and CDR2 from the germline V gene are MNHEY and SVGAGI. This CDR3 has 15 residues. Remarks on this clone: Its antigen is unknown.

Primers: 60 Vbeta forward and 13 Jbeta reverse. Assay used: immunoSEQ multiplex PCR; TCRdb lists only in-frame clones, some missing. The profile shows approximately 170,000 clones, around 80% of them singletons. The sample consisted of PBMCs. The origin of this receptor is a woman aged 40 to 50 in good health and CMV-seronegative. The V call is TRBV6-5, the J call TRBJ2-3; 10 bases are shared with TRBD1. The CDR3 here is CASRAGTGDTDTQYF. In DNA, the CDR3 is TGTGCCAGCAGAGCCGGGACAGGGGACACAGATACGCAGTATTTT.